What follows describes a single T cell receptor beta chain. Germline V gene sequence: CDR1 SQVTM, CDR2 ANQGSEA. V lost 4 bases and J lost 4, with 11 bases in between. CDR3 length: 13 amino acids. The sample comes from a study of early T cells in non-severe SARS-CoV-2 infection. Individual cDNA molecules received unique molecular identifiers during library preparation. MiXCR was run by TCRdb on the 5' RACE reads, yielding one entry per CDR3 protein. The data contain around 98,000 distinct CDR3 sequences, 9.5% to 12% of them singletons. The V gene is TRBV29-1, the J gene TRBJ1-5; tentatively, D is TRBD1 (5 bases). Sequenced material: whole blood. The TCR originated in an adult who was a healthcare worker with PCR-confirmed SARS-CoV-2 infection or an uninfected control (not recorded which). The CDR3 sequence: CSVGARANQPQHF. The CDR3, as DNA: TGCAGCGTTGGTGCCAGGGCGAATCAGCCCCAGCATTTT.